Presented here are 27 T cell receptor beta chains from one specimen sequenced in a study of T cells in localized non-small cell lung cancer. Sequencing was performed with immunoSEQ multiplex PCR; in TCRdb, only in-frame clones are kept and a portion is missing. The top ten clones hold 6% to 8.5% of a sample with about 3,700 clones, about 35% of them seen once. The sample here was normal lung tissue next to the tumor, taken before any cancer treatment. The origin of the receptors is a woman aged 35 to 75 with stage I lung adenocarcinoma.

This clone was detected a few times. The rearrangement links TRBV6-4 to TRBJ2-1, with TRBD2 matching 10 bases. The trim removed 4 bases at V and 6 bases at J, leaving 3 bases unmatched. The CDR3 length is 14 residues. The germline CDR1 and CDR2 sequences are MRHNA and SNTAGT. In DNA, the CDR3 is TGTGCCAGCAGTGGCGCTAGCGGGGGCAATGAGCAGTTCTTC. Translating gives CASSGASGGNEQFF.

There are a few counts of this clone. The chain has TRBV6-8 and TRBJ2-1; 9 nucleotides line up with TRBD2. This CDR3 spans 15 amino acids. V was pared by 5 bases and J by 7 bases, with 9 bases of the junction left unmatched. Looked up from germline, CDR1 is MNHGY and CDR2 is SAAAGT. The CDR3 nucleotides are TGTGCCAGCAGTGACTTCGCGGGGGGGCGGAATGAGCAGTTCTTC. Amino acid sequence: CASSDFAGGRNEQFF.

The chain is built from TRBV14 and TRBJ1-2, with D maybe TRBD1 (5 bases). V gave up 0 bases and J gave up 7 bases, with 12 bases separating them. This CDR3 region has 14 residues. Germline V gene data show CDR1 as SGHDN and CDR2 as FVKESK. The chain's CDR3 is CASSQELRGSGYTF. As DNA, the CDR3 is TGTGCCAGCAGCCAAGAATTGAGGGGAAGTGGCTACACCTTC.

The chain carries TRBV9 and TRBJ1-4; TRBD1 agrees at 10 bases. The J segment lost 7 bases and the V segment lost 4 bases, leaving 7 bases of the junction unmatched. This CDR3 has 15 amino acids. Germline V gene sequence: CDR1 SGDLS, CDR2 YYNGEE. The CDR3 DNA reads TGTGCCAGCAGCTCCCAGGGACAGGGGTTTGAAAAACTGTTTTTT. This gives the protein CASSSQGQGFEKLFF.

This clone has more than one count but fewer than ten. The V and J genes are TRBV11-3 and TRBJ1-1; D is ambiguous. V lost 2 bases to trimming and J lost 0 bases, with 10 bases between them. The CDR3 has 15 amino acids. Germline values: CDR1 SGHNT, CDR2 YENEEA. The CDR3 DNA reads as TGTGCCAGCAGCTTATGGTCCGGTATGAACACTGAAGCTTTCTTT. Translating gives CASSLWSGMNTEAFF.

This clone occurred a few times. The V call is TRBV6-8, the J call TRBJ2-2; perhaps TRBD1 as D (6 bases). The CDR3 has 14 residues. V shed 10 bases and J shed 1 base, with 13 bases lying between them. Germline CDR1 MNHGY, CDR2 SAAAGT. In DNA form, the CDR3 reads TGTGCCACCGAGAGGACAGAGAACACCGGGGAGCTGTTTTTT. Translation: CATERTENTGELFF.

The chain employs TRBV2 and TRBJ1-1; the D gene is possibly TRBD1 (6 bases). Germline CDR1 and CDR2: SNHLY and FYNNEI. Trimming stripped 6 bases from V and 4 bases from J, with 15 bases between. The CDR3 spans 14 residues. The CDR3 here is CASRTGGASTEAFF. As DNA, the CDR3 is TGTGCCAGCAGGACGGGGGGGGCAAGCACTGAAGCTTTCTTT.

This clone was seen only a few times. CDR3 sequence reads: CASSVTSGKTNEQFF. CDR3 coding DNA: TGTGCCAGCAGCGTAACTAGCGGAAAAACCAATGAGCAGTTCTTC. The chain recombines TRBV9 with TRBJ2-1; 8 bases are a match to TRBD2. V lost 1 base to trimming and J lost 6 bases; unmatched junction nucleotides: 6. Germline V gene sequence: CDR1 SGDLS, CDR2 YYNGEE. The CDR3 is made up of 15 amino acids. Using reference TRBV9 and TRBJ2-1 for the parts outside the CDR3, the full variable domain is DSGVTQTPKHLITATGQRVTLRCSPRSGDLSVYWYQQSLDQGLQFLIQYYNGEERAKGNILERFSAQQFPDLHSELNLSSLELGDSALYFCASSVTSGKTNEQFFGPGTRLTVL.

J is TRBJ1-3 and V is TRBV5-1; 7 bases are shared with TRBD1. After removal of 5 bases from V and 4 bases from J, the junction contained 6 bases not matched to a gene. The CDR3 consists of 14 residues. Germline V lookup: CDR1 SGHRS, CDR2 YFSETQ. As DNA, the CDR3 is TGCGCCAGCAGTTTTACAGGGGCAGGAAACACCATATATTTT. Translation: CASSFTGAGNTIYF.

A few counts support this clone. The chain is built from TRBV6-8 and TRBJ1-1, with a weak D call TRBD1 (5 bases). CDR1 and CDR2 from the germline V gene are MNHGY and SAAAGT. Trimming shortened V by 6 bases and J by 4 bases, and 21 bases separated the two germline ends. The CDR3 totals 16 residues. The CDR3 protein is CASSPRPGQRSTEAFF. CDR3 bases: TGTGCCAGCAGCCCCCGGCCCGGACAAAGGAGCACTGAAGCTTTCTTT.

This clone was observed a handful of times. V and J are TRBV18 and TRBJ2-1; 8 positions match TRBD1. CDR1 and CDR2 (germline): KGHSH, LQKENI. The V and J ends lost 2 bases and 6 bases, in that order; junction bases with no gene match: 9. The CDR3 runs 16 residues. The CDR3 sequence: CASSPTETGVSNEQFF. The CDR3 nucleotides read TGTGCCAGCTCACCAACGGAGACAGGGGTTAGCAATGAGCAGTTCTTC.

This clone was counted between two and nine times. V and J are TRBV6-8 and TRBJ2-1; the D is unclear. In germline, CDR1 is MNHGY, CDR2 SAAAGT. This CDR3 spans 16 amino acids. Trimming left V 1 base short and J 4 bases short, with 14 bases between. The CDR3 sequence: CASSYFDRPGYNEQFF. The DNA of the CDR3 is TGTGCCAGCAGTTACTTCGATAGGCCTGGGTACAATGAGCAGTTCTTC.

J is TRBJ1-6 and V is TRBV5-1; TRBD1 matches 9 bases. The V gene's germline CDR1 is SGHRS and CDR2 YFSETQ. V lost 3 bases, J lost 8 bases, and 9 bases stayed unmatched. The CDR3 is 16 amino acids. The CDR3 reads CASSSTGTGRDSPLHF. The CDR3 DNA reads TGCGCCAGCAGCTCGACCGGGACAGGGAGGGATTCACCCCTCCACTTT.

This clone was observed a handful of times. V and J are TRBV11-3 and TRBJ2-1; TRBD2 matches 11 bases. J was trimmed by 0 bases and V by 1 base; bases with no gene match: 11. Per germline, CDR1 SGHNT and CDR2 YENEEA. The CDR3 extends over 20 amino acids. The DNA of the CDR3 is TGTGCCAGCAGCTTAGTTTTAAGGACTAGCGGGTGGGGCTCCTACAATGAGCAGTTCTTC. It is translated as CASSLVLRTSGWGSYNEQFF.

V gene TRBV6-8 combines with J gene TRBJ1-1; 7 nucleotides line up with TRBD1. The CDR3 contains 15 residues. V dropped 0 bases and J dropped 5; count of bases not matched to a gene: 6. Per germline, CDR1 MNHGY and CDR2 SAAAGT. In nucleotides, the CDR3 is TGTGCCAGCAGTTACTCTAACCAGGGGGGTACTGAAGCTTTCTTT. This codes for CASSYSNQGGTEAFF.

The chain links TRBV25-1 to TRBJ1-5; no clear D gene. Germline lookup yields CDR1 MGHDK and CDR2 SYGVNS. The CDR3 has 16 amino acids. Trimming shortened V by 7 bases and J by 2 bases, and 18 bases separated the two germline ends. This chain's CDR3 is CASTQSRSYGNQPQHF. CDR3 nucleotide sequence: TGTGCCAGCACTCAGTCCAGGAGCTACGGCAATCAGCCCCAGCATTTT.

By share, this clone counts as medium-sized. The chain links TRBV9 to TRBJ1-1; perhaps TRBD1 as D (6 bases). CDR1 is SGDLS, CDR2 YYNGEE, per germline. The CDR3 contains 15 residues. Trimming cost V 0 bases and J 1 base, with 10 bases left between them. The CDR3 loop is CASSVVPGENTEAFF. CDR3 sequence (DNA): TGTGCCAGCAGCGTAGTCCCAGGGGAGAACACTGAAGCTTTCTTT.

The chain is built from TRBV6-8 and TRBJ2-2; D is unclear. The V end lost 1 base, the J end lost 5 bases, and 11 bases lay between the germline ends. The V gene's germline CDR1 is MNHGY and CDR2 SAAAGT. This CDR3 spans 15 amino acids. The CDR3 nucleotides read TGTGCCAGCAGTTACTACAACACCCATACCGGGGAGCTGTTTTTT. It translates to CASSYYNTHTGELFF.

The rearrangement uses TRBV15 and TRBJ1-2, with TRBD1 matching over 9 bases. The length of the CDR3 is 16 residues. Germline CDR1 is LNHNV and CDR2 is YYDKDF (reference sequence). V was clipped by 0 bases and J by 7 bases; unmatched bases: 9. CDR3 in DNA: TGTGCCACCAGCAGAGATCGGGACAGGGCATTAGGTGGCTACACCTTC. This encodes CATSRDRDRALGGYTF.

V usage is TRBV18 and J usage is TRBJ1-1; possibly TRBD1 for D (5 bases). Per the germline V gene, CDR1 is KGHSH and CDR2 is LQKENI. This CDR3 has 13 amino acids. Trimming pared 6 bases from V and 8 bases from J, leaving 16 bases between. As DNA, the CDR3 is TGTGCCAGCTCCCCAGATCGACAGACCGAAGCTTTCTTT. Amino acids: CASSPDRQTEAFF.

A few counts support this clone. The genes are TRBV6-8 and TRBJ1-4; 7 bases map to TRBD1. This CDR3 is 16 amino acids long. V was clipped by 6 bases and J by 2 bases; unmatched bases: 9. The germline CDR1 and CDR2 sequences are MNHGY and SAAAGT. The CDR3 sequence is CASSWRMTGTNEKLFF. The CDR3 DNA sequence: TGTGCCAGCAGCTGGCGCATGACAGGGACTAATGAAAAACTGTTTTTT.

This rearrangement joins TRBV7-6 to TRBJ1-5; D possibly corresponds to TRBD1 (5 bases). The germline CDR1 and CDR2 sequences are SGHVS and FNYEAQ. Trimming left V 3 bases short and J 6 bases short, with 15 bases between. CDR3 length equals 15 residues. The DNA for the CDR3 is TGTGCCAGCAGCTTGACCCAGGGAAGTAGTCAGCCCCAGCATTTT. Its protein is CASSLTQGSSQPQHF.

The chain recombines TRBV19 with TRBJ1-1, with D uncertain. The CDR3 runs 14 residues. The V gene's germline CDR1 is LNHDA and CDR2 SQIVND (reference sequence). V gave up 7 bases and J gave up 4 bases, with 16 bases separating them. DNA for the CDR3: TGTGCCAGTACCCCGATCGCGGAGGGCACTGAAGCTTTCTTT. Translation: CASTPIAEGTEAFF.

In this sample, this clone turned up a few times. V usage is TRBV6-8 and J usage is TRBJ1-5, with D perhaps TRBD1 (6 bases). V lost 5 bases, J lost 4 bases, and 9 bases lay in between. CDR1 is MNHGY, CDR2 SAAAGT, per germline. The CDR3 covers 13 residues. The CDR3 DNA reads as TGTGCCAGCAGTGGGACACCAAATCAGCCCCAGCATTTT. Translation gives CASSGTPNQPQHF.

The chain recombines TRBV18 with TRBJ2-1; TRBD2 aligns across 10 bases. The J segment lost 6 bases and the V segment lost 0 bases, leaving 5 bases of the junction unmatched. CDR1 and CDR2 from the germline V gene are KGHSH and LQKENI. The CDR3 sequence is 16 residues long. The CDR3 here is CASSPPRTSGLNEQFF. In DNA, the CDR3 is TGTGCCAGCTCACCACCCAGGACTAGCGGACTCAATGAGCAGTTCTTC.

V gene TRBV9 combines with J gene TRBJ1-3; no clear D. The CDR3 sequence is 13 residues long. Per the germline V gene, CDR1 is SGDLS and CDR2 is YYNGEE. The V and J ends lost 4 bases and 4 bases respectively, with 9 bases between them. For the CDR3, the DNA is TGTGCCAGCAGCTCCACACAGGGAAACACCATATATTTT. This codes for CASSSTQGNTIYF. Full variable domain (outside the CDR3, taken from reference TRBV9 and TRBJ1-3): DSGVTQTPKHLITATGQRVTLRCSPRSGDLSVYWYQQSLDQGLQFLIQYYNGEERAKGNILERFSAQQFPDLHSELNLSSLELGDSALYFCASSSTQGNTIYFGEGSWLTVV.

The chain recombines TRBV29-1 with TRBJ2-1; 10 bases are shared with TRBD2. This CDR3 contains 16 residues. V dropped 4 bases and J dropped 5; count of bases not matched to a gene: 11. Germline V gene data show CDR1 as SQVTM and CDR2 as ANQGSEA. The DNA of the CDR3 is TGCAGCGTTGTTGCTAGCGGGAGAGGGGGGAACAATGAGCAGTTCTTC. Translation: CSVVASGRGGNNEQFF.